What follows describes a single T cell receptor (beta chain). As yet, its antigen is unknown. Relative to the germline gene, one junction end is altered; a read error may explain this. The data derive from a study of post-analysis software for immune sequencing data. Study findings and constraints: Significantly decreased normalized Chao1 diversity was recorded for multiple sclerosis patients relative to controls.

The TCR beta cDNA libraries carried unique molecular identifiers. TCRdb re-called the PCR reads through MiXCR, storing one row per CDR3 protein. The sample contains hundreds of thousands of distinct CDR3 sequences, approximately 60% of which appear only once. This receptor was obtained from a girl aged 2-10 years with multiple sclerosis. The sample taken for sequencing was blood.

The CDR3 sequence: CASSLDAGEQFF. DNA for the CDR3: TGCGCCAGCAGCCTCGACGCTGGTGAGCAGTTCTTC. The rearrangement links TRBV12-3 or TRBV12-4 to TRBJ2-1; D is uncertain. This CDR3 has 12 amino acids.